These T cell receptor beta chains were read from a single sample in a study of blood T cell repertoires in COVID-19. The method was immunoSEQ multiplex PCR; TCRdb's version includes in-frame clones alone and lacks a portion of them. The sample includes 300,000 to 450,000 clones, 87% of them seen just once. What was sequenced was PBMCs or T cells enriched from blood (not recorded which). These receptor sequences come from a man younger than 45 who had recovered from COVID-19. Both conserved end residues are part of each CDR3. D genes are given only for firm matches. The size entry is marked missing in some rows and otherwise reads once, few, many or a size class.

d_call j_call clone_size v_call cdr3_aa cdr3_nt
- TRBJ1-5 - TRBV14 CANPGFQHF TGTGCCAACCCAGGATTCCAGCATTTT
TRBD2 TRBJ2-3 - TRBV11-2 CASKVLAVADTQYF TGTGCCAGCAAGGTCCTAGCGGTTGCAGATACGCAGTATTTT
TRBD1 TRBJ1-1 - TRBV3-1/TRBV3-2 CASSQMEGATEAFF TGTGCCAGCAGCCAGATGGAGGGGGCCACTGAAGCTTTCTTT
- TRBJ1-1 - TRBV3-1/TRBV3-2 CASSQGATVNTEAFF TGTGCCAGCAGCCAGGGAGCGACGGTTAACACTGAAGCTTTCTTT
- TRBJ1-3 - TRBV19 CASSVQGSGNTIYF TGTGCCAGTAGCGTACAGGGTTCTGGAAACACCATATATTTT
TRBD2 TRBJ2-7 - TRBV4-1 CASSPLYLTTSDGGGRNEQYF TGCGCCAGCAGCCCCCTCTACCTTACGACTAGCGATGGCGGGGGTAGGAACGAGCAGTACTTC
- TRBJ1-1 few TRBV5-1 CASSLGGGTGISRNEAFF TGCGCCAGCAGCTTGGGAGGCGGGACCGGGATTTCTAGAAATGAAGCTTTCTTT
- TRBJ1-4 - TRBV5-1 CASSLADGGEKLFF TGCGCCAGCAGCTTGGCGGACGGGGGGGAAAAACTGTTTTTT
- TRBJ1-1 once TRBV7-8 CASSLEGGTEAFF TGTGCCAGCAGCCTGGAGGGAGGTACTGAAGCTTTCTTT
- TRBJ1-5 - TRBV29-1 CSAGSLNLGQPQHF TGCAGCGCCGGGAGTCTAAATTTAGGTCAGCCCCAGCATTTT
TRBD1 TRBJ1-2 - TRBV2 CASSDDRAYGYTF TGTGCCAGCAGTGACGACAGGGCCTATGGCTACACCTTC
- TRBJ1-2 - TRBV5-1 CASSRTTPNYGYTF TGCGCCAGCAGCCGTACGACACCGAACTATGGCTACACCTTC
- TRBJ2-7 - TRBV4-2 CASSQAGNAYEQYF TGTGCCAGCAGCCAAGCCGGGAATGCTTACGAGCAGTACTTC
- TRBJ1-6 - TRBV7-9 CASSPGTVSSLHF TGTGCCAGCAGCCCTGGGACTGTGAGTTCCCTCCACTTT
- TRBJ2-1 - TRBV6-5 CASSLYNEQFF TGTGCCAGCAGCCTCTACAATGAGCAGTTCTTC
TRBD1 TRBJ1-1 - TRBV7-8 CASSGGDRVFSYTEAFF TGTGCCAGCAGCGGGGGGGACAGGGTCTTTAGTTACACTGAAGCTTTCTTT
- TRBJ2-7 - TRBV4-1 CASSQEGQAFYEQYF TGCGCCAGCAGCCAAGAGGGCCAGGCTTTCTACGAGCAGTACTTC
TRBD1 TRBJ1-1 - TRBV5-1 CASRIQGSPEAFF TGCGCCAGCAGGATACAGGGGAGCCCTGAAGCTTTCTTT
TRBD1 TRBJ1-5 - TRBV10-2 CASNRQSGGPQHF TGCGCCAGCAACAGACAGTCAGGGGGACCCCAGCATTTT
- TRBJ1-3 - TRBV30 CAWADSSGNTIYF TGTGCCTGGGCGGACAGCTCTGGAAACACCATATATTTT
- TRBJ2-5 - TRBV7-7 CASSLTASPQETQYF TGTGCCAGCAGCTTAACGGCTAGTCCCCAAGAGACCCAGTACTTC
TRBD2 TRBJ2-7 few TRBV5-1 CASSVTSGVSYEQYF TGCGCCAGCAGCGTGACTAGCGGGGTTTCCTACGAGCAGTACTTC
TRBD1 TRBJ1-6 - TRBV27 CASREDRVAGSPLHF TGTGCCAGCAGGGAGGACAGGGTGGCAGGATCACCCCTCCACTTT